One and the same sample provided the 6 T cell receptor beta chains below, sequenced in a study of T cells in Graves' hyperthyroidism and ophthalmopathy. TCR beta CDR3 region amplification was performed from RNA transcripts. Carried out on the TCR CDR3, a first-round RT-PCR used the HTBI primer set. A single record per CDR3 protein comes from TCRdb applying MiXCR to the multiplex PCR reads. The sample yields 500,000 to 700,000 distinct CDR3 sequences, approximately 15% seen once. The sequencing input was blood. The receptors shown here come from a woman between 18 and 29 years old with Graves' hyperthyroidism.

The V and J genes are TRBV9 and TRBJ2-5, with 10 positions matching TRBD2. V lost 0 bases and J lost 4; bases outside the gene matches: 6. Germline CDR1 is SGDLS and CDR2 is YYNGEE. CDR3 length equals 16 residues. CDR3: CASSVAASGGRETQYF. The CDR3 bases are TGTGCCAGCAGCGTAGCAGCTAGCGGGGGTCGAGAGACCCAGTACTTC.

This clonotype showed up many times. CDR3 coding DNA: TGCAGTGCTAGGGTGGCGGGGGACTACAATGAGCAGTTCTTC. It codes for CSARVAGDYNEQFF. The chain employs TRBV20-1 and TRBJ2-1; 7 positions agree with TRBD2. The V gene end was trimmed by 3 bases and the J gene end by 3 bases; junction bases not matched to a gene: 5. In germline, CDR1 is DFQATT, CDR2 SNEGSKA (reference sequence). There are 14 residues in the CDR3.

V and J are TRBV18 and TRBJ1-4; D unclear. Germline loops: CDR1 KGHSH, CDR2 LQKENI. V lost 3 bases and J lost 5, with 7 bases in between. The CDR3 has 13 amino acids. The CDR3 region is CASSPDSNEKLFF. CDR3 nucleotide sequence: TGTGCCAGCTCACCGGACTCAAATGAAAAACTGTTTTTT.

This clonotype came up many times. V usage is TRBV6-1 and J usage is TRBJ2-7, with 14 bases that match TRBD2. CDR1 is MNHNS, CDR2 SASEGT, per germline. The CDR3 totals 16 residues. Trimming cost V 3 bases and J 6 bases; bases outside gene matches: 7. CDR3 DNA sequence: TGTGCCAGCAGTGAGACCGGGACTAGCGGGAGTGGCGAGCAGTACTTC. This codes for CASSETGTSGSGEQYF.

This clonotype was observed many times. The chain has TRBV7-8 and TRBJ1-5, with 7 bases aligning to TRBD1. The CDR3 sequence is 15 residues long. Germline CDR1 and CDR2: SGHVS and FQNEAQ. Trimming took 3 bases from V and 3 from J; bases not matched to a gene: 5. The CDR3 DNA reads TGTGCCAGCAGCTTCGAGGGACAGTACAATCAGCCCCAGCATTTT. It is translated as CASSFEGQYNQPQHF.

Notes on this clonotype: A read error may be the cause here, since a much bigger clone is one base away. The rearrangement joins TRBV19 to TRBJ2-3, with TRBD1 matching over 7 bases. This CDR3 is 16 amino acids long. Looked up from germline, CDR1 is LNHDA and CDR2 is SQIVND (reference sequence). CDR3: CVSSAEGARGTDTQYF. CDR3 in DNA: TGTGTCAGTAGTGCCGAGGGGGCTCGCGGCACAGATACGCAGTATTTT.